This T cell receptor (beta chain) was observed in a study of response to subunit inactivated influenza vaccine. Whole-study results and caveats: T cells newly recruited by each seasonal influenza vaccination are few, the authors suggested.

MiXCR was run by TCRdb on the RT-PCR reads, yielding one entry per CDR3 protein. This sample has fewer than 750,000 distinct CDR3 sequences, with less than 15% found just once. Per germline, CDR1 SGHAT and CDR2 FQNNGV. This CDR3 spans 14 amino acids. V lost 5 bases to trimming and J lost 2 bases, with 10 bases between them. Notes on this clonotype: Its antigen is not known.

The chain links TRBV11-2 to TRBJ2-4; D is undetermined. The TCR sequence derives from a man aged 45-65 years who received an inactivated influenza vaccine. The sequencing here drew on PBMCs from blood, taken about 12 days after vaccination. This CDR3 is CASSPRMTKNIQYF. DNA for the CDR3: TGTGCCAGCAGCCCGCGGATGACCAAAAACATTCAGTACTTC.